The 23 T cell receptor beta chains reported below all come from one sample, sequenced in a study of T cell responses to AZD1222 COVID-19 vaccine. Clones were read by immunoSEQ multiplex PCR, and TCRdb kept only the in-frame ones, dropping some. Among about 140,000 clones listed, around nine tenths were seen once. Sequencing used peripheral blood, obtained on day 0 of AZD1222 vaccination. The source of these receptors is an adult in good health.

The chain is built from TRBV5-1 and TRBJ2-1; 7 bases map to TRBD1. The CDR3 length is 16 residues. V was pared by 1 base and J by 6 bases, with 10 bases of the junction left unmatched. Per germline, CDR1 SGHRS and CDR2 YFSETQ. CDR3 DNA: TGCGCCAGCAGCTTGTATGACAGGGTTTGGGGCAATGAGCAGTTCTTC. Translating it yields CASSLYDRVWGNEQFF.

The chain uses TRBV19 and TRBJ2-7; 8 bases are shared with TRBD2. The CDR3 length is 15 residues. V gave up 3 bases and J gave up 3 bases; unmatched junction bases: 7. In germline, CDR1 is LNHDA, CDR2 SQIVND (reference sequence). CDR3 in DNA: TGTGCCAGTAGTATCGGGGCTAGCGGGTTCTACGAGCAGTACTTC. Translation gives CASSIGASGFYEQYF.

The chain couples TRBV10-1 to TRBJ2-2; no definite D call. In germline, CDR1 is WNHNN, CDR2 SYGVQD (reference sequence). The germline V and J ends were trimmed by 7 bases and 9 bases, with 9 bases remaining between them. CDR3 length: 11 residues. CDR3 sequence (DNA): TGCGCCAGCAATACTGAGCGGGAGCTGTTTTTT. Its translation: CASNTERELFF.

This rearrangement joins TRBV30 to TRBJ2-1, with 9 positions matching TRBD2. J was trimmed by 0 bases and V by 7 bases; bases with no gene match: 10. CDR3 size: 16 residues. Germline V lookup: CDR1 GTSNPN, CDR2 SVGIG (reference sequence). The CDR3, as DNA: TGTGCCTACCGGGCGGGAGGGCCCGGCTCCTACAATGAGCAGTTCTTC. It is translated as CAYRAGGPGSYNEQFF.

In DNA form, the CDR3 reads TGTGCCAGCAGCTTCGGGACAGTGGGTGAAAAACTGTTTTTT. It specifies CASSFGTVGEKLFF. The V gene is TRBV7-2, the J gene TRBJ1-4, with 7 positions matching TRBD1. The CDR3 runs to 14 residues. In germline, CDR1 is SGHTA, CDR2 FQGNSA. The V segment lost 3 bases and the J segment 7 bases; nucleotides outside the gene matches: 5.

The rearrangement links TRBV19 to TRBJ2-1, with D tentatively TRBD1 (6 bases). CDR3 length: 13 amino acids. V dropped 6 bases and J dropped 5 bases, with 11 bases sitting between them. The germline gives CDR1 LNHDA, CDR2 SQIVND (reference sequence). CDR3 bases: TGTGCCAGTAGACCCGGACAGCACAATGAGCAGTTCTTC. Translated: CASRPGQHNEQFF.

This clone was detected once. V and J are TRBV28 and TRBJ1-2; tentative D call: TRBD1 (6 bases). The CDR3 loop spans 14 amino acids. Trimming took 6 bases from V and 5 from J, leaving 16 bases between them. Germline CDR1 and CDR2: MDHEN and SYDVKM. The CDR3, as DNA: TGTGCCAGCAGACTCACAGGGAATCAGTATGGCTACACCTTC. Translating gives CASRLTGNQYGYTF.

This chain joins TRBV5-1 and TRBJ2-4, with 7 nucleotides matching TRBD2. Germline V gene sequence: CDR1 SGHRS, CDR2 YFSETQ. The CDR3 loop spans 14 amino acids. The V and J ends lost 5 bases and 8 bases, in that order; junction bases with no gene match: 10. Written as DNA, the CDR3 is TGCGCCAGCAGTCGGGGGGAGTCGGTTGACATTCAGTACTTC. Translation gives CASSRGESVDIQYF.

The J gene is TRBJ2-5, the V gene TRBV5-1; 7 bases line up with TRBD2. The CDR3 consists of 16 residues. V trimming: 1 base; J trimming: 5 bases; junction bases outside the gene matches: 11. Looked up from germline, CDR1 is SGHRS and CDR2 is YFSETQ. This chain's CDR3 is CASSLSLGRAWETQYF. As DNA, the CDR3 is TGCGCCAGCAGCTTGTCTCTGGGGAGGGCTTGGGAGACCCAGTACTTC.

V gene TRBV4-1 combines with J gene TRBJ1-5, with no clear D. CDR3 length: 17 amino acids. V lost 1 base, J lost 0 bases, and 13 bases lay in between. The V gene's germline CDR1 is MGHRA and CDR2 YSYEKL. CDR3 region: CASSQAGRLHSNQPQHF. CDR3 DNA: TGCGCCAGCAGCCAAGCGGGCAGACTACATAGCAATCAGCCCCAGCATTTT.

This clone came up a few times. The chain uses TRBV4-3 and TRBJ2-4, with TRBD2 as a possible D gene (5 bases). There are 16 residues in the CDR3. V gave up 1 base and J gave up 2 bases, with 12 bases separating them. The V gene's germline CDR1 is LGHNA and CDR2 YSLEER. The CDR3 region has the DNA TGCGCCAGCAGCCAAGGTGGTGAGGGTCCCAAAAACATTCAGTACTTC. Protein: CASSQGGEGPKNIQYF.

The rearrangement joins TRBV10-3 to TRBJ1-1; TRBD1 is a possible D gene (5 bases). Trimming cost V 2 bases and J 3 bases, with 13 bases left between them. The V gene's germline CDR1 is ENHRY and CDR2 SYGVKD. The CDR3 covers 15 residues. This CDR3 is CAISEELTDYTEAFF. In DNA, the CDR3 is TGTGCCATCAGTGAGGAGTTGACAGACTACACTGAAGCTTTCTTT.

This sequence joins TRBV5-4 and TRBJ1-3, with D unclear. V gave up 0 bases and J gave up 2 bases, with 9 bases separating them. The length of the CDR3 is 15 residues. Germline V gives CDR1 SGHNT, CDR2 YYREEE (reference sequence). This CDR3 reads CASSLDLGAGNTIYF. DNA of the CDR3: TGTGCCAGCAGCTTGGATCTGGGCGCTGGAAACACCATATATTTT.

This sequence joins TRBV6-2 or TRBV6-3 and TRBJ1-2; perhaps TRBD1 as D (5 bases). Trimming removed 2 bases at V and 2 bases at J, with 21 bases between. CDR3 size: 18 residues. The germline V gene encodes CDR1 MNHEY and CDR2 SVGEGT. Written as DNA, the CDR3 is TGTGCCAGCAGTTACACACTCCGTATCCGGGACCGCAACTATGGCTACACCTTC. Translated: CASSYTLRIRDRNYGYTF.

The rearrangement uses TRBV6-2 or TRBV6-3 and TRBJ1-5; tentatively, D is TRBD1 (6 bases). V was shortened by 1 base and J by 5 bases, with 12 bases between the two germline ends. Germline CDR1 reads MNHEY; CDR2 reads SVGEGT. The CDR3 spans 15 residues. The DNA for the CDR3 is TGTGCCAGCAGTTACTTTACAGGGAGGGATCAGCCCCAGCATTTT. Translation gives CASSYFTGRDQPQHF.

The sample holds a few counts of this clone. The V call is TRBV7-3, the J call TRBJ1-3; no clear D gene. This CDR3 contains 14 residues. CDR1 is SGHTA and CDR2 is FQGTGA in the germline V gene. Trimming stripped 2 bases from V and 8 bases from J, with 13 bases between. CDR3 sequence reads: CASSLEGPGHTIYF. For the CDR3, the DNA is TGTGCCAGCAGCTTAGAGGGCCCTGGTCACACCATATATTTT. Supplemented by reference TRBV7-3 and TRBJ1-3, the full variable domain reads GAGVSQTPSNKVTEKGKYVELRCDPISGHTALYWYRQSLGQGPEFLIYFQGTGAADDSGLPNDRFFAVRPEGSVSTLKIQRTERGDSAVYLCASSLEGPGHTIYFGEGSWLTVV.

This rearrangement joins TRBV28 to TRBJ2-1, with D unresolved. Trimming took off 3 bases at V and 7 bases at J, with 7 bases between the two ends. The CDR3 has 12 residues. Germline-derived CDR1 and CDR2 are MDHEN and SYDVKM. CDR3 DNA: TGTGCCAGCAGTTTCCCCCAGAATGAGCAGTTCTTC. This gives the protein CASSFPQNEQFF.

This clone was observed a few times. The V call is TRBV2, the J call TRBJ1-1; D unresolved. V lost 6 bases, J lost 6 bases, and 14 bases lay in between. Germline V gene sequence: CDR1 SNHLY, CDR2 FYNNEI. This CDR3 has 13 residues. The CDR3 sequence: CASRLTFGAEAFF. The CDR3 nucleotides are TGTGCCAGCAGGTTAACGTTTGGGGCTGAAGCTTTCTTT.

CDR3 bases: TGTGCCAGCAGCTTGTTACAGACAAGTCTAGTAGGTAATGAGCAGTTCTTC. Translated: CASSLLQTSLVGNEQFF. V usage is TRBV5-5 and J usage is TRBJ2-1; no definite D call. Trimming took off 1 base at V and 7 bases at J, with 21 bases between the two ends. CDR3 length: 17 residues. Germline V gives CDR1 SGHKS, CDR2 YYEKEE (reference sequence).

The table lists this clone with a count of one. CDR3 sequence: CASSGGGWDTGELFF. The CDR3 DNA is TGTGCCAGCAGCGGAGGAGGGTGGGACACCGGGGAGCTGTTTTTT. This chain joins TRBV7-2 and TRBJ2-2; possible D gene TRBD2, 6 bases. Trimming stripped 5 bases from V and 3 bases from J, with 13 bases between. The germline V gene has CDR1 SGHTA and CDR2 FQGNSA. The CDR3 length is 15 residues.

The chain carries TRBV7-9 and TRBJ1-1; 8 nucleotides agree with TRBD1. V dropped 4 bases and J dropped 1; count of bases not matched to a gene: 8. The CDR3 has 16 amino acids. In germline, CDR1 is SEHNR, CDR2 FQNEAQ (reference sequence). The DNA for the CDR3 is TGTGCCAGCAGCTCCCCTGGGACAGGCCCGAACACTGAAGCTTTCTTT. Residues: CASSSPGTGPNTEAFF.

The J gene is TRBJ1-4, the V gene TRBV27; no firm D call. Trimming took off 7 bases at V and 0 bases at J, with 9 bases between the two ends. The CDR3 has 14 amino acids. Germline CDR1 MNHEY, CDR2 SMNVEV (reference sequence). DNA of the CDR3: TGTGCCAGCACCGGCTATGCAACTAATGAAAAACTGTTTTTT. Its protein product is CASTGYATNEKLFF.

As DNA, the CDR3 is TGTGCCACCAGCGTAGGGACAGGGGAATCCTACGAGCAGTACTTC. Amino acid sequence: CATSVGTGESYEQYF. The rearrangement joins TRBV15 to TRBJ2-7, with 10 nucleotides matching TRBD1. Trimming cost V 5 bases and J 1 base; bases outside gene matches: 5. Germline lookup yields CDR1 LNHNV and CDR2 YYDKDF (reference sequence). The CDR3 length is 15 residues.